The TCR beta chain under discussion was sequenced for a study of T cell responses to AZD1222 COVID-19 vaccine (dated by TCRdb to the early 2020s). About the full investigation: A total of approximately 240 trial participants underwent TCR sequencing, of whom around 210 had received two doses of AZD1222 and roughly 26 had received two doses of the MenACWY control vaccine. Enrollment into the trials was organized by age into subgroups of 18-55, 56-69 and 70-plus years, and those subgroups contained roughly 140, 27 and 60 TCR-sequenced participants, respectively.

This clone was counted a few times. Its antigen is unknown. No base quality information exists; no much larger clone differs at one position. Reading the label with the study, this specimen's time point is: about 28 days (+/-7) after the second vaccine dose. The treatment or condition label on this specimen signifies: meningococcal conjugate vaccine given as trial control. Vaccinee samples came from UK trials COV001 and COV002, including a single-blind randomized controlled phase 2/3 trial of AZD1222 (ChAdOx1 nCoV-19) in healthy adults. For TCRbeta chain sequencing, PBMC samples were collected from trial participants at day 0 and at day 28 after the second dose. Broad study findings and their caveats: In the small 56-69-year group, the increase in depth fell short of significance, most likely because of low power. Epitopes outside the regions mutated in the B.1.351 and B.1.1.7 variants were reportedly recognized by nearly half of the unique spike-specific TCRs. Because no day 14 peak-response samples were available, the repertoires could be characterized only after the peak T cell response. Conclusions about previously exposed vaccinees were limited because only a handful of AZD1222 recipients were SARS-CoV-2 seropositive at baseline. Participants were mostly white British and included more females than males, and it was suggested by the authors that clonal diversity may have been underestimated. The whole spike protein was spanned by vaccine-associated CD4 TCRs, and dominant responses were seen in regions 160-218 and 743-854. Spike-specific TCR breadth and depth rose significantly after two AZD1222 doses compared with day 0 and with MenACWY recipients.

The CDR3 regions of human TCRbeta chains were analyzed by immunosequencing. On the study's bioinformatics: Repertoire TCRs were checked for matches against a reference library of SARS-CoV-2-specific TCRs that had been generated using the MIRA antigen-specificity platform. Breadth was defined as the fraction of unique TCRs that were SARS-CoV-2-associated, and depth was defined as the fraction of total T cells that were SARS-CoV-2-associated. Each spike-specific TCR was assigned to its reactive spike region and to a CD4 or CD8 class using the MIRA data. Log10-transformed breadth and depth values were compared by one-way ANOVA with Sidak's multiple comparisons tests. As stored in TCRdb, this immuneACCESS dataset retains in-frame rearrangements with V and J assigned. A fraction of the clones does not appear; measured against another copy, unresolved V genes explain less than half of the discrepancy, and the remainder lacks a known reason. D and trimming come from the DNA, and the V and J calls and clone size come from that table. Within this sample are approximately 150,000 clones, with 70% to 90% of them counted one time only. The ten largest clones take up 4% to 4.5% of the sample.

This TCR was sampled from an adult who received the MenACWY meningococcal vaccine as a control. This sample comprised peripheral blood, obtained 28 days after the second dose of the MenACWY control vaccine.

The CDR3 amino acid sequence is: CSAKRVQGARGTEAFF. The DNA is TGCAGCGCCAAGCGGGTACAGGGGGCCCGGGGCACTGAAGCTTTCTTT. This receptor chain uses TRBV29-1 and TRBJ1-1; 9 of the junction bases match TRBD1. According to the germline V gene, CDR1 reads SQVTM and CDR2 reads ANQGSEA. V ends up 7 bases short and J 4 bases short, with an unmatched junction base count of 16. The CDR3, cysteine through phenylalanine, is 16 amino acids long. Only the CDR3 region is kept as DNA, spanning 48 bases read in frame from base 1. Where the CDR3 stops, the reference TRBV29-1 and TRBJ1-1 genes take over; the full variable domain is SAVISQKPSRDICQRGTSLTIQCQVDSQVTMMFWYRQQPGQSLTLIATANQGSEATYESGFVIDKFPISRPNLTFSTLTVSNMSPEDSSIYLCSAKRVQGARGTEAFFGQGTRLTVV.